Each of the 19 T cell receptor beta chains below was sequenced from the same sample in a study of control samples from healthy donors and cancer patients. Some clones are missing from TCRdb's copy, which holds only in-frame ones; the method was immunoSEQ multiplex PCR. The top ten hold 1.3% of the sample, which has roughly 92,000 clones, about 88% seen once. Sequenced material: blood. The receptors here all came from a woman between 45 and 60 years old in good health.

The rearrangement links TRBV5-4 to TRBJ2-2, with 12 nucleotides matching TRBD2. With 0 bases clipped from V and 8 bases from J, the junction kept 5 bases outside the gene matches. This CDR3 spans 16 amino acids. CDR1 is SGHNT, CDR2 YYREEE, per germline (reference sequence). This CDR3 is CASSLAGLAGTGELFF. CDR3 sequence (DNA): TGTGCCAGCAGCTTGGCAGGACTAGCGGGGACAGGGGAGCTGTTTTTT.

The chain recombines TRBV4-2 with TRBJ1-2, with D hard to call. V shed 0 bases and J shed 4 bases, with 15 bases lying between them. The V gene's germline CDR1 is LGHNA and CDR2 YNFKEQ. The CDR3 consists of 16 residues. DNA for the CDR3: TGTGCCAGCAGCCAAGATAGCCGGGTCAGACGCTATGGCTACACCTTC. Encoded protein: CASSQDSRVRRYGYTF.

The CDR3 loop is CASSPQSNQPQHF. The CDR3 DNA follows: TGTGCCAGCTCACCCCAGAGCAATCAGCCCCAGCATTTT. V is TRBV18 and J is TRBJ1-5, with no clear D. The CDR3 totals 13 residues. Trimming took 3 bases from V and 1 from J, leaving 4 bases between them. Germline V lookup: CDR1 KGHSH, CDR2 LQKENI.

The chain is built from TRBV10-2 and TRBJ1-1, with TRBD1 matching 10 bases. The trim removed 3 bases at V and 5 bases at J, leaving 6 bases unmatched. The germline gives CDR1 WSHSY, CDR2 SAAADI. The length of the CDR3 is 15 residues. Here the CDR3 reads CASSEGGQGWTEAFF. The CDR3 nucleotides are TGCGCCAGCAGTGAAGGGGGACAGGGGTGGACTGAAGCTTTCTTT.

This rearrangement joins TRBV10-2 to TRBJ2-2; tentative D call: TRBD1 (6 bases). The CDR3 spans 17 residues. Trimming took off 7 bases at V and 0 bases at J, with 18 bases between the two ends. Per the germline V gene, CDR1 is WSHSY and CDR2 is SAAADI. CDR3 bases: TGCGCCAGCACTAGAACAGGGTTCGGGACGAACACCGGGGAGCTGTTTTTT. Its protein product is CASTRTGFGTNTGELFF.

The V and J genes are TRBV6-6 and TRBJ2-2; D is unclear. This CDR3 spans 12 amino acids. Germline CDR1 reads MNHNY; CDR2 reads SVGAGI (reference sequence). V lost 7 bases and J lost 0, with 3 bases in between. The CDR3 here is CASTTNTGELFF. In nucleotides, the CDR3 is TGTGCCAGCACCACGAACACCGGGGAGCTGTTTTTT.

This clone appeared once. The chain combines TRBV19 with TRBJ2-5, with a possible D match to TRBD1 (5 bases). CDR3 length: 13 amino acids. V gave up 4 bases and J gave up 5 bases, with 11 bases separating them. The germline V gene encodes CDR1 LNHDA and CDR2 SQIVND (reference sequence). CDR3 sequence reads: CASSSGAFETQYF. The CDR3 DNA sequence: TGTGCCAGTAGTAGTGGGGCATTCGAGACCCAGTACTTC.

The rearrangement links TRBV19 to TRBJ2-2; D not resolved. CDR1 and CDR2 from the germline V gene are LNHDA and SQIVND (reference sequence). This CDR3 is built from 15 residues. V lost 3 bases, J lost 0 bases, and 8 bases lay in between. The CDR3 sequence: CASSIAESNTGELFF. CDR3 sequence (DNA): TGTGCCAGTAGTATTGCGGAATCGAACACCGGGGAGCTGTTTTTT. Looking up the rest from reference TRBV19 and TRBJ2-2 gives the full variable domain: DGGITQSPKYLFRKEGQNVTLSCEQNLNHDAMYWYRQDPGQGLRLIYYSQIVNDFQKGDIAEGYSVSREKKESFPLTVTSAQKNPTAFYLCASSIAESNTGELFFGEGSRLTVL.

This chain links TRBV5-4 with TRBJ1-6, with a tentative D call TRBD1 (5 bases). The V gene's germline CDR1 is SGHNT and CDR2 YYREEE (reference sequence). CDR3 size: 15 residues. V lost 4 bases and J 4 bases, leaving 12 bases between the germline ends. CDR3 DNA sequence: TGTGCCAGCAGCCTCTACGGGGCGTATAATTCACCCCTCCACTTT. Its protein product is CASSLYGAYNSPLHF.

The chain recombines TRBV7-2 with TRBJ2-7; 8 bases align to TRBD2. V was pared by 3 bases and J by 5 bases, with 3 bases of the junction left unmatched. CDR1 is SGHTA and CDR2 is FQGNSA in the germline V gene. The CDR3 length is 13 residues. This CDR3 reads CASSFGGADEQYF. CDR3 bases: TGTGCCAGCAGCTTCGGGGGGGCAGACGAGCAGTACTTC.

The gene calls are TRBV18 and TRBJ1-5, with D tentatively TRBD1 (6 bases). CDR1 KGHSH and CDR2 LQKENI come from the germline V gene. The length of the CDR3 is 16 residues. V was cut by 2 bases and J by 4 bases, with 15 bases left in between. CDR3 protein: CASSPVAGGGNQPQHF. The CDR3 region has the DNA TGTGCCAGCTCACCAGTCGCGGGGGGCGGTAATCAGCCCCAGCATTTT.

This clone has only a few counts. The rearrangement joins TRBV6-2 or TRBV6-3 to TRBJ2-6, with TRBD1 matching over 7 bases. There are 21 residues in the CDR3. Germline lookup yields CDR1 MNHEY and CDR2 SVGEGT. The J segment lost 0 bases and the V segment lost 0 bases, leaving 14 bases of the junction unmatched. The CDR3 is CASSYSSDRVRVDSGANVLTF. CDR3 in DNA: TGTGCCAGCAGTTACTCGAGTGACAGGGTAAGGGTTGACTCTGGGGCCAACGTCCTGACTTTC.

The CDR3 bases are TGTGCCAGCAGCCCCCGCGGGGGTAGCTATGGCTACACCTTC. Protein product: CASSPRGGSYGYTF. This chain connects TRBV7-2 to TRBJ1-2, with D possibly TRBD1 on 5 matching bases. Between the trimmed V and J ends, which lost 5 bases and 4 bases, there was a span of 14 bases. This CDR3 comprises 14 residues. CDR1 is SGHTA, CDR2 FQGNSA, per germline.

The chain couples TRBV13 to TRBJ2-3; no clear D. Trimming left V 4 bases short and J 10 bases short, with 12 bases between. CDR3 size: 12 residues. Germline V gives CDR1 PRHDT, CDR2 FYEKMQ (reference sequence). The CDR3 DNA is TGTGCCAGCAGCTCCCTTGACCCCTCGCAGTATTTT. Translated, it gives CASSSLDPSQYF.

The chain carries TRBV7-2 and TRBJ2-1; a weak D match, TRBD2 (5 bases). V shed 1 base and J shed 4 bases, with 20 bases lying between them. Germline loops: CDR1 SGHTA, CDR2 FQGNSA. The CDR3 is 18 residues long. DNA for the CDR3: TGTGCCAGCAGCTTAGGGAGTAGCGCCAATGTGGGATACAATGAGCAGTTCTTC. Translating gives CASSLGSSANVGYNEQFF.

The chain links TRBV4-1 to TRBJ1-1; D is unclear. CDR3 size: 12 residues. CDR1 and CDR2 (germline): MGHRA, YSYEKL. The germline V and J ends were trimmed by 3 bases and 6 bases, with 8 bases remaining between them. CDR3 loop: CASSHSRAEAFF. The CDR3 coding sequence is TGCGCCAGCAGCCACTCGCGCGCTGAAGCTTTCTTT.

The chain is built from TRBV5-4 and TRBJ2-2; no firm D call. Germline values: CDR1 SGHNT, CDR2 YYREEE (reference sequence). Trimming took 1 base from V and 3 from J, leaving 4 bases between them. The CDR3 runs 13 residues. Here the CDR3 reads CASSLSYTGELFF. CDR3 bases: TGTGCCAGCAGCTTGTCATACACCGGGGAGCTGTTTTTT. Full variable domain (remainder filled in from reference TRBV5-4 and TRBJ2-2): ETGVTQSPTHLIKTRGQQVTLRCSSQSGHNTVSWYQQALGQGPQFIFQYYREEENGRGNFPPRFSGLQFPNYSSELNVNALELDDSALYLCASSLSYTGELFFGEGSRLTVL.

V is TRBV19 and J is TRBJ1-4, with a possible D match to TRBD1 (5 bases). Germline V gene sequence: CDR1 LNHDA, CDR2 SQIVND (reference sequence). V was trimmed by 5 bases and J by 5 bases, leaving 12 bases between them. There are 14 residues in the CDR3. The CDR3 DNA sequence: TGTGCCAGTAGTTCCGTACGGGGGAATGAAAAACTGTTTTTT. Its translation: CASSSVRGNEKLFF.

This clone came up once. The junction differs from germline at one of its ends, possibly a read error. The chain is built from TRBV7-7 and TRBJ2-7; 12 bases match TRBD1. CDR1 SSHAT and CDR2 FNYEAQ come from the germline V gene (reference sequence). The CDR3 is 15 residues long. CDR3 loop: CASSLGTGGGYEQYF. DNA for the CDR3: TGTGCTAGCAGCTTAGGGACAGGGGGCGGCTACGAGCAGTACTTC.